The 25 T cell receptor beta chains below come from one sample, sequenced in a study of shared clonotypes between healthy human individuals. Measured with immunoSEQ multiplex PCR; TCRdb has only the in-frame clones, and not every one. The table lists about 1.5 million clones, roughly 96% of them singletons. The source material was naive CD4+ T cells sorted from blood. Subset denoted: CD45RA+ positively selected. All receptors come from a man younger than 40 in good health.

This chain connects TRBV11-2 to TRBJ2-5, with D possibly being TRBD2 (6 bases). CDR1 and CDR2 (germline): SGHAT, FQNNGV. Trimming cost V 5 bases and J 4 bases, with 17 bases left between them. The CDR3 length is 15 residues. The CDR3 reads CASSPPSAGLETQYF. CDR3 sequence (DNA): TGTGCCAGCAGCCCCCCTAGCGCCGGGTTAGAGACCCAGTACTTC.

The V gene is TRBV14, the J gene TRBJ2-7, with 8 nucleotides matching TRBD2. V lost 5 bases and J lost 3; bases outside the gene matches: 9. The CDR3 is 15 residues long. CDR1 is SGHDN, CDR2 FVKESK, per germline. The CDR3 nucleotides are TGTGCCAGCAGCGTCGGACTAGCATTTAACTACGAGCAGTACTTC. Translating gives CASSVGLAFNYEQYF.

The gene calls are TRBV9 and TRBJ2-7; 7 nucleotides align to TRBD2. With V trimmed by 4 bases and J by 3 bases, 4 bases remained unmatched. Germline CDR1 reads SGDLS; CDR2 reads YYNGEE. This CDR3 has 13 amino acids. The CDR3 bases are TGTGCCAGCAGCACGGGACTACACTACGAGCAGTACTTC. Its translation: CASSTGLHYEQYF. The full variable domain, its missing parts supplied by reference TRBV9 and TRBJ2-7, is DSGVTQTPKHLITATGQRVTLRCSPRSGDLSVYWYQQSLDQGLQFLIQYYNGEERAKGNILERFSAQQFPDLHSELNLSSLELGDSALYFCASSTGLHYEQYFGPGTRLTVT.

The CDR3 sequence is CASSIGTGVYEQYF. CDR3 nucleotides: TGTGCCAGCAGTATTGGGACAGGAGTCTACGAGCAGTACTTC. V and J are TRBV25-1 and TRBJ2-7; TRBD1 matches at 8 bases. Germline lookup yields CDR1 MGHDK and CDR2 SYGVNS. The CDR3 runs to 14 residues. V dropped 5 bases and J dropped 3; count of bases not matched to a gene: 6.

The gene calls are TRBV9 and TRBJ2-7; D is perhaps TRBD1 (5 bases). This CDR3 contains 12 residues. V lost 0 bases to trimming and J lost 9 bases, with 10 bases between them. Germline assignment: CDR1 SGDLS and CDR2 YYNGEE. CDR3 nucleotide sequence: TGTGCCAGCAGCGTAGATGGCCAGGGGCAGTACTTC. It yields the protein CASSVDGQGQYF.

This rearrangement joins TRBV15 to TRBJ2-2, with a possible D match to TRBD1 (6 bases). Germline-derived CDR1 and CDR2 are LNHNV and YYDKDF (reference sequence). The CDR3 is made up of 19 amino acids. Deletions cut 0 bases from V and 1 base from J, with 18 bases between. CDR3 region: CATSRDSYSGTMNTGELFF. DNA for the CDR3: TGTGCCACCAGCAGAGATTCCTACTCTGGGACAATGAACACCGGGGAGCTGTTTTTT.

This chain uses TRBV28 with TRBJ2-3, with D maybe TRBD1 (8 bases). Germline V gene lookup returns CDR1 MDHEN and CDR2 SYDVKM. V was cut by 3 bases and J by 4 bases, with 14 bases left in between. The CDR3 has 15 residues. CDR3 loop: CASSLGGTGADTQYF. Here the CDR3 DNA reads TGTGCCAGCAGTTTGGGGGGGACAGGCGCAGATACGCAGTATTTT.

Concerning this clone itself: Other nucleotide sequences in the sample specify the same CDR3. This chain links TRBV19 with TRBJ1-5; D is unclear. Trimming left V 5 bases short and J 4 bases short, with 6 bases between. This CDR3 contains 12 residues. Looked up from germline, CDR1 is LNHDA and CDR2 is SQIVND (reference sequence). The DNA of the CDR3 is TGTGCCAGTAGTCGTTTGAATCAGCCCCAGCATTTT. Translated: CASSRLNQPQHF.

This chain connects TRBV11-2 to TRBJ2-7, with D perhaps TRBD1 (6 bases). Looked up from germline, CDR1 is SGHAT and CDR2 is FQNNGV. V was clipped by 4 bases and J by 3 bases, with 13 bases between them. CDR3 length equals 14 residues. Written as DNA, the CDR3 is TGTGCCAGCAGCTCCCCGGACAGCCGCTACGAGCAGTACTTC. Amino acids: CASSSPDSRYEQYF.

CDR3 protein: CASSPPVRRPGELFF. CDR3 nucleotide sequence: TGTGCCAGCTCACCACCGGTCAGACGCCCCGGGGAGCTGTTTTTT. The V gene is TRBV18, the J gene TRBJ2-2; D is uncertain. The CDR3 contains 15 residues. The V gene lost 0 bases and the J gene lost 6 bases, with 11 bases spanning the gap. Germline-derived CDR1 and CDR2 are KGHSH and LQKENI. The variable domain in full, with the rest retrieved from reference TRBV18 and TRBJ2-2, is NAGVMQNPRHLVRRRGQEARLRCSPMKGHSHVYWYRQLPEEGLKFMVYLQKENIIDESGMPKERFSAEFPKEGPSILRIQQVVRGDSAAYFCASSPPVRRPGELFFGEGSRLTVL.

The V call is TRBV7-6, the J call TRBJ2-7; the match to TRBD1 covers 9 bases. CDR3 length equals 17 residues. The V segment lost 4 bases and the J segment 2 bases; nucleotides outside the gene matches: 12. Germline values: CDR1 SGHVS, CDR2 FNYEAQ. This CDR3 is CASSYGQGPNRPYEQYF. The CDR3 DNA is TGTGCCAGCAGCTATGGACAGGGGCCTAATCGGCCCTACGAGCAGTACTTC.

The chain combines TRBV9 with TRBJ2-3; D unclear. The CDR3 runs 13 residues. The V end was cut by 3 bases, the J end by 0 bases, with 5 bases between. Germline CDR1 SGDLS, CDR2 YYNGEE. The CDR3 nucleotides are TGTGCCAGCAGCGAGAAGAGCACAGATACGCAGTATTTT. Protein: CASSEKSTDTQYF.

V gene TRBV7-2 combines with J gene TRBJ2-2; tentatively, D is TRBD1 or TRBD2 (5 bases each). V was shortened by 3 bases and J by 4 bases, with 15 bases between the two germline ends. There are 16 residues in the CDR3. Germline V gives CDR1 SGHTA, CDR2 FQGNSA. CDR3 nucleotide sequence: TGTGCCAGCAGCTTCCGGTGGGACGGAAGCACCGGGGAGCTGTTTTTT. It specifies CASSFRWDGSTGELFF.

V is TRBV5-4 and J is TRBJ1-2, with 12 bases matching TRBD1. CDR1 SGHNT and CDR2 YYREEE come from the germline V gene (reference sequence). Trimming removed 2 bases from V and 6 bases from J; junction bases left unmatched: 8. This CDR3 has 16 residues. CDR3 loop: CASSFGTGTGGDGYTF. CDR3 in DNA: TGTGCCAGCAGCTTTGGGACCGGGACAGGGGGCGATGGCTACACCTTC.

The chain employs TRBV5-1 and TRBJ2-1; 9 positions agree with TRBD2. J gave up 4 bases and V 0 bases, and 5 bases lay outside the gene matches. Looked up from germline, CDR1 is SGHRS and CDR2 is YFSETQ. The CDR3 totals 16 residues. The CDR3 is CASSLGGLALYNEQFF. The CDR3 DNA follows: TGCGCCAGCAGCTTGGGGGGACTAGCCTTATACAATGAGCAGTTCTTC. The full variable domain, in which reference TRBV5-1 and TRBJ2-1 provide the parts outside the CDR3, is KAGVTQTPRYLIKTRGQQVTLSCSPISGHRSVSWYQQTPGQGLQFLFEYFSETQRNKGNFPGRFSGRQFSNSRSEMNVSTLELGDSALYLCASSLGGLALYNEQFFGPGTRLTVL.

The chain has TRBV4-3 and TRBJ1-4; D is undetermined. Per germline, CDR1 LGHNA and CDR2 YSLEER. V shed 1 base and J shed 2 bases, with 5 bases lying between them. The CDR3 sequence is 14 residues long. The CDR3 here is CASSQVHTNEKLFF. Here the CDR3 DNA reads TGCGCCAGCAGCCAAGTTCATACTAATGAAAAACTGTTTTTT.

This chain uses TRBV7-2 with TRBJ2-7; D uncertain. This CDR3 comprises 15 residues. From germline, CDR1 is SGHTA and CDR2 FQGNSA. V was shortened by 5 bases and J by 3 bases, with 17 bases between the two germline ends. The CDR3 protein is CASSLELGRFYEQYF. The DNA for the CDR3 is TGTGCCAGCAGCCTCGAATTAGGGCGGTTCTACGAGCAGTACTTC.

Here the CDR3 DNA reads TGTGCCAGCAGTTTAGGGCGGTCCGGGACAGGGAATCAGCCCCAGCATTTT. Its translation: CASSLGRSGTGNQPQHF. This sequence joins TRBV28 and TRBJ1-5; 9 bases are a match to TRBD1. This CDR3 is 17 amino acids long. Germline assignment: CDR1 MDHEN and CDR2 SYDVKM. The ends lost 2 bases at V and 4 bases at J; junction bases unmatched: 9.

The CDR3 DNA is TGTGCCAGCAGCTTTCAGGCAAGCACAGATACGCAGTATTTT. Translation: CASSFQASTDTQYF. The chain has TRBV5-4 and TRBJ2-3; no definite D call. Germline V CDR1 and CDR2: SGHNT, YYREEE (reference sequence). The CDR3 runs 14 residues. V dropped 2 bases and J dropped 0 bases, with 7 bases sitting between them.

The V call is TRBV19, the J call TRBJ1-2, with TRBD1 matching 7 bases. The CDR3 length is 14 residues. Trimming removed 5 bases from V and 4 bases from J; junction bases left unmatched: 7. CDR1 is LNHDA and CDR2 is SQIVND in the germline V gene (reference sequence). CDR3: CASSFQGGSYGYTF. The DNA for the CDR3 is TGTGCCAGTAGTTTCCAGGGGGGCTCCTATGGCTACACCTTC.

The chain employs TRBV5-1 and TRBJ2-7; 7 bases agree with TRBD1. V shed 0 bases and J 6 bases; nucleotides not matched to a gene: 9. Looked up from germline, CDR1 is SGHRS and CDR2 is YFSETQ. CDR3 length: 15 residues. CDR3 nucleotide sequence: TGCGCCAGCAGCTTGGCCGCGGACAGGCGGCGCGAGCAGTACTTC. Translating gives CASSLAADRRREQYF.

The chain employs TRBV28 and TRBJ1-2; 7 bases map to TRBD1. The junction had 11 bases not matched to a gene; V was cut back by 5 bases and J by 8 bases. Germline-derived CDR1 and CDR2 are MDHEN and SYDVKM. The length of the CDR3 is 14 residues. The CDR3 coding sequence is TGTGCCAGCAGTCTCTGGGACAGACCTGGGGGCTACACCTTC. Its protein product is CASSLWDRPGGYTF.

The chain employs TRBV7-9 and TRBJ2-3, with 8 nucleotides matching TRBD2. Germline V gives CDR1 SEHNR, CDR2 FQNEAQ (reference sequence). The CDR3 has 19 residues. Trimming took 1 base from V and 0 from J; bases not matched to a gene: 12. In DNA form, the CDR3 reads TGTGCCAGCAGCTTAGGTGTCGAGCGGGAGTTTACTAGCACAGATACGCAGTATTTT. Translation gives CASSLGVEREFTSTDTQYF.

Turning to this clone: In the same sample, other DNA sequences code for this CDR3. The chain joins TRBV19 to TRBJ2-5, with D tentatively TRBD1 (5 bases). The CDR3 consists of 14 residues. Germline lookup yields CDR1 LNHDA and CDR2 SQIVND (reference sequence). The germline V and J ends were trimmed by 3 bases and 2 bases, with 10 bases remaining between them. CDR3 sequence reads: CASSIRQTQETQYF. CDR3 nucleotides: TGTGCCAGTAGTATTCGACAGACACAAGAGACCCAGTACTTC. The full variable domain, completed using reference TRBV19 and TRBJ2-5, is DGGITQSPKYLFRKEGQNVTLSCEQNLNHDAMYWYRQDPGQGLRLIYYSQIVNDFQKGDIAEGYSVSREKKESFPLTVTSAQKNPTAFYLCASSIRQTQETQYFGPGTRLLVL.

In nucleotides, the CDR3 is TGTGCCAGCAGCCAAAGGGCAGGGACTTCCTACGAGCAGTACTTC. This translates into CASSQRAGTSYEQYF. This sequence joins TRBV14 and TRBJ2-7; possible D gene TRBD2, 6 bases. The CDR3 has 15 residues. The V and J ends lost 2 bases and 1 base respectively, with 12 bases between them. Germline V gene lookup returns CDR1 SGHDN and CDR2 FVKESK.